This T cell receptor beta chain was sequenced for a study of cytomegalovirus exposure and HLA in healthy donors. Per the germline V gene, CDR1 is SGHNT and CDR2 is YYREEE (reference sequence). Trimming removed 2 bases at V and 9 bases at J, with 16 bases between. The CDR3 covers 14 residues. General study results and limits: As a later analysis showed, several of the most significant clusters appeared to be linked to common viral pathogens. In a later analysis, at a false discovery rate of 0.05, 17,000 or so TCR beta sequences were associated with HLA alleles.

A word on this clone: The antigen remains undetermined.

PCR employed 60 Vbeta and 13 Jbeta primers. The protocol was immunoSEQ multiplex PCR, while the TCRdb copy is restricted to in-frame clones and leaves out a portion. This table has 100,000 or so clones, just under 80% appearing once. The V call is TRBV5-4, the J call TRBJ2-3, with D possibly matching TRBD2 (5 bases). The source of this sequence is a man aged 25 to 40 in good health and CMV-seronegative. Sequenced material: PBMCs. CDR3 nucleotide sequence: TGTGCCAGCAGCTTAGGGCAGGAGGTTAGGACGCAGTATTTT. Its translation is CASSLGQEVRTQYF.